Described below is a single T cell receptor beta chain sequence and its context. There is no known antigen for this receptor. No qualities accompany the bases; no much larger clone lies one base away. The sample originates from a study of blood T cell repertoires in COVID-19 (dated by TCRdb to 2019 to 2021). For the study in its entirety: Collaborator samples came from the United States, Italy and Spain and covered acute and convalescent phases of COVID-19. The repertoires were released in a freely available public database meant as a resource for research on the immune response to SARS-CoV-2. Deeply sampled blood TCRbeta repertoires from subjects exposed to, actively infected with, or recovered from COVID-19 were included in the dataset. The prospective study material was composed of cDNA or gDNA derived from T cells, B-cell-depleted T cells, or PBMCs. Sample metadata almost always included a de-identified subject ID, COVID-19 status, age in years and sex. Where available, HLA class I and class II types were obtained from metadata supplied by the sample provider rather than from assay-based typing. The samples were drawn from the first 160 participants of the ongoing ImmuneRACE study and from 1,254 subjects provided by 6 global collaborators.

Each collaborating institution followed its own protocols to collect whole blood in K2EDTA tubes. Collaborator samples were shipped for TCRbeta analysis as frozen whole blood, isolated PBMCs, or DNA extracted from either sample type. The germline V gene (reference sequence) provides CDR1 MNHEY and CDR2 SMNVEV. The V end loses 3 bases and the J end loses 1 base, and a stretch of 12 bases separates them. The CDR3 has 16 amino acids, counting the end cysteine and phenylalanine. Solely the CDR3 DNA is kept, with 48 bases framed from the first base. Here is what the overall study found, with its caveats: The quantity of clinical and demographic metadata differed by source and by participant and was supplied without curation.

The immunoSEQ Assay, a bias-controlled multiplex PCR, was used to amplify TCRbeta CDR3 regions from genomic DNA. The source study handled its data this way. The number of nucleated cells in each sample was estimated from the amplification of reference gene primers within the assay. Sequence reads were collapsed and filtered to measure the absolute abundance of every unique TCRbeta CDR3 rearrangement. For each sample, productive Simpson clonality was calculated as the square root of Simpson's diversity index over productive rearrangements. TCRdb carries this immuneACCESS record with in-frame sequences only. Its versions omit some clonotypes, under half of them owing to an unresolved V gene in the studies checked, with the rest unexplained. The DNA gave D and trimming, while V, J and clone size come from that table. The table for this sample lists around 260,000 clones; 88% of them were counted only once. The ten biggest clones cover about 0.65% of the sample.

Here the chain combines TRBV27 and TRBJ1-4; TRBD1 might be the D gene, on 6 matching bases. This receptor was taken from a human donor in a cohort sampled during active COVID-19. Sequencing input: peripheral blood. The CDR3 here reads CASSFGQTLTNEKLFF. The nucleotide sequence is given as TGTGCCAGCAGTTTTGGACAGACCCTAACTAATGAAAAACTGTTTTTT.